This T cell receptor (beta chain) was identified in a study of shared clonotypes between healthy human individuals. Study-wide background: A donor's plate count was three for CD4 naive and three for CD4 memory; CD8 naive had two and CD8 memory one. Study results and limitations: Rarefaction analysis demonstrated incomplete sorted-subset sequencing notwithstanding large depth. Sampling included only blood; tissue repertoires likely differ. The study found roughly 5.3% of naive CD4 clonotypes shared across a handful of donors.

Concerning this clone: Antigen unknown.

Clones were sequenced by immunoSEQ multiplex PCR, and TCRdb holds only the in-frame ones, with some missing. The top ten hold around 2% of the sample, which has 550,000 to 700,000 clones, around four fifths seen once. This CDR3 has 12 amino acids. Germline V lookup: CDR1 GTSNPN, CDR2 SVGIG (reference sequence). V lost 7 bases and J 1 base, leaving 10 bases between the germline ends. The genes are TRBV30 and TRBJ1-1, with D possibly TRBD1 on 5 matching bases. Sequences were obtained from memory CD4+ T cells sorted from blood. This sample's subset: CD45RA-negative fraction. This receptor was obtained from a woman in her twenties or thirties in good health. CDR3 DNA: TGTGCCTACAGACAGACGAACACTGAAGCTTTCTTT. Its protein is CAYRQTNTEAFF.